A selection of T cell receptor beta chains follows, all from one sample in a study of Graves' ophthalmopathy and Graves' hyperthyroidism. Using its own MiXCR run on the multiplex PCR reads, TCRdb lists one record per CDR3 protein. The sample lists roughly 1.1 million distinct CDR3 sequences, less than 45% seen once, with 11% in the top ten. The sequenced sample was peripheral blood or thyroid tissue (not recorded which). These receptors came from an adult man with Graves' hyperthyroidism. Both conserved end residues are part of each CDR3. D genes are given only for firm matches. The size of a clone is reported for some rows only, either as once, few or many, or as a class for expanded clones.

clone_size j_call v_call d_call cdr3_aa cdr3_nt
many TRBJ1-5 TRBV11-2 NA CASSLYLNQPQHF TGTGCCAGCAGCTTATACCTCAATCAGCCCCAGCATTTT
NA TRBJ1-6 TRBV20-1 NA CSARVGSGYNSPLHF TGCAGTGCTAGAGTTGGTTCAGGTTATAATTCACCCCTCCACTTT
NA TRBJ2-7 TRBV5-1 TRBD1 CASAMGQAVHEQYF TGCGCCAGCGCGATGGGACAGGCTGTCCACGAGCAGTACTTC
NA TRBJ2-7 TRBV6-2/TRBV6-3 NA CASRGQYYEQYF TGTGCCAGCCGGGGACAATACTACGAGCAGTACTTC
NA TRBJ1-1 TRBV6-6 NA CASRSRGQGEAFF TGTGCCAGCAGATCTCGGGGGCAAGGTGAAGCTTTCTTT
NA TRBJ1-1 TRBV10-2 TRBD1 CASSYGDSMNTEAFF TGCGCCAGCAGTTACGGGGACAGCATGAACACTGAAGCTTTCTTT
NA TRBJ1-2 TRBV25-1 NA CATNQAPVQGNYGYTF TGTGCCACCAACCAGGCTCCTGTACAGGGCAACTATGGCTACACCTTC
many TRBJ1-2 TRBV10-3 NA CAINEGGGLHGYTF TGTGCCATCAACGAGGGGGGGGGACTACATGGCTACACCTTC
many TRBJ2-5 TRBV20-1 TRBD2 CSARQREGRETQYF TGCAGTGCTCGCCAGCGGGAGGGCCGTGAGACCCAGTACTTC
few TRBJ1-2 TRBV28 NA CASNSDYGYTF TGTGCCAGCAACAGTGACTATGGCTACACCTTC
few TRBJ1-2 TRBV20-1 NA CSARVIGGPGGYTF TGCAGTGCTAGGGTGATCGGAGGGCCCGGTGGCTACACCTTC
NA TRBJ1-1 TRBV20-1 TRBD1 CSASPGGLWNTEAFF TGCAGTGCAAGCCCAGGGGGCTTATGGAACACTGAAGCTTTCTTT
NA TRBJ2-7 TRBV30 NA CAWSMAATYEQYF TGTGCCTGGAGTATGGCGGCAACCTACGAGCAGTACTTC
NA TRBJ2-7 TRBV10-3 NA CAIRQDLNQQYF TGTGCCATCAGACAGGACCTCAATCAGCAGTACTTC
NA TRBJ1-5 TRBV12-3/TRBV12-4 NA CASSFPYSGRGNQPQHF TGTGCCAGCAGTTTTCCCTATTCAGGGAGGGGCAATCAGCCCCAGCATTTT
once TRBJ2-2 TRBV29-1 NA CSVAEGARTGELFF TGCAGCGTTGCGGAGGGGGCCCGCACCGGGGAGCTGTTTTTT
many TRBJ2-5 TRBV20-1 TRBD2 CSAPRLAERPQYF TGCAGTGCTCCTAGACTAGCGGAGAGGCCCCAGTACTTC
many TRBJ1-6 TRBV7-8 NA CASSLFQGNSPLHF TGTGCCAGCAGCTTGTTCCAGGGTAATTCACCCCTCCACTTT
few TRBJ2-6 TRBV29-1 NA CSVGRTGANVLTF TGCAGCGTGGGGAGGACAGGGGCCAACGTCCTGACTTTC
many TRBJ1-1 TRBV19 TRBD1 CASSSLRGDTEAFF TGTGCCAGTAGTTCGCTCAGGGGGGACACTGAAGCTTTCTTT
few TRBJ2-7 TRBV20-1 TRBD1 CSAGMDRGLYEQYF TGCAGTGCTGGAATGGACAGGGGTCTCTACGAGCAGTACTTC
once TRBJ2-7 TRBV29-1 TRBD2 CSELAGEREQYF TGCAGCGAACTAGCGGGGGAACGCGAGCAGTACTTC
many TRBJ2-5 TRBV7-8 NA CASSLGLFGKTQYF TGTGCCAGCAGCTTAGGGCTATTCGGGAAGACCCAGTACTTC
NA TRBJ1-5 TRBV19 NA CAVGEPHQPQHF TGTGCCGTTGGGGAACCGCACCAGCCCCAGCATTTT